Presented here are 4 T cell receptor beta chains from one specimen sequenced in a study of early T cells in non-severe SARS-CoV-2 infection (dated by TCRdb to the early 2020s). Library prep was done by 5' RACE. TCRdb lists the instrument as NextSeq 500. Clones were called with MiXCR by TCRdb after fastp trimmed the public reads at Q25, and only in-frame beta chains were retained. Records with the same CDR3 protein are collapsed into one entry carrying the most frequent genes and DNA. The sample table shows fewer than 85,000 distinct CDR3 sequences, and about 14% are seen once. The ten largest clonotypes hold roughly 3.8% of the sample. Sequences were derived from whole blood, sampled at baseline. The receptors come from an adult who was a healthcare worker with PCR-confirmed SARS-CoV-2 infection or an uninfected control (not recorded which).

The genes are TRBV3-1 and TRBJ1-1; TRBD1 is a possible D gene (5 bases). V shed 4 bases and J shed 5 bases, with 14 bases lying between them. The CDR3 totals 14 residues. Germline CDR1 and CDR2: LGHDT and YNNKEL (reference sequence). The chain's CDR3 is CASSPTGARTEAFF. Written as DNA, the CDR3 is TGTGCCAGCAGCCCTACCGGGGCGAGGACTGAAGCTTTCTTT.

The chain combines TRBV24-1 with TRBJ2-4, with 8 bases matching TRBD1. V dropped 4 bases and J dropped 6; count of bases not matched to a gene: 7. The CDR3 runs 15 residues. Per the germline V gene, CDR1 is KGHDR and CDR2 is SFDVKD. This CDR3 is CATSESTGETNIQYF. CDR3 DNA sequence: TGTGCCACCAGTGAGTCGACAGGGGAGACAAACATTCAGTACTTC.

This clonotype was seen more than once but under ten times. The chain recombines TRBV7-2 with TRBJ2-5; TRBD2 matches at 11 bases. With 1 base clipped from V and 4 bases from J, the junction kept 5 bases outside the gene matches. CDR3 size: 16 residues. CDR1 is SGHTA, CDR2 FQGNSA, per germline. In DNA form, the CDR3 reads TGTGCCAGCAGCTTAGATGCTAGCGGGAGGATAGAGACCCAGTACTTC. This sequence encodes CASSLDASGRIETQYF.

This clonotype was observed a few times. The chain has TRBV3-1 and TRBJ1-5; D not certain. Trimming left V 0 bases short and J 2 bases short, with 5 bases between. Germline V CDR1 and CDR2: LGHDT, YNNKEL (reference sequence). The CDR3 covers 14 residues. This CDR3 reads CASSQDFGNQPQHF. For the CDR3, the DNA is TGTGCCAGCAGCCAAGATTTCGGCAATCAGCCCCAGCATTTT.